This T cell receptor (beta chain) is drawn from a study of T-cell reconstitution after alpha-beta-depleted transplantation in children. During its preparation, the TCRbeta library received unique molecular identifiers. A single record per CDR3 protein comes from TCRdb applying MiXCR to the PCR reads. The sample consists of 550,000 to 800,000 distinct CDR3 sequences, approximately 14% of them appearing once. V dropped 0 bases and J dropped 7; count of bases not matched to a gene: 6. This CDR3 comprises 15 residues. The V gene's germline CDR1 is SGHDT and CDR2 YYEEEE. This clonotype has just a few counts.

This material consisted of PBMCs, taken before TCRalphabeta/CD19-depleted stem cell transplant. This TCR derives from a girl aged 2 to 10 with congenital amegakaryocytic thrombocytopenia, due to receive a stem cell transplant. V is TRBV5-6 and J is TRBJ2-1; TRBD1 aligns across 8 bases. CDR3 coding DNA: TGTGCCAGCAGCTTGGCAGGGGGCGCCTTTAATGAGCAGTTCTTC. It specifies CASSLAGGAFNEQFF.